This TCR beta chain was captured in a study of blood T cell repertoires in COVID-19. Deletions cut 0 bases from V and 2 bases from J, with 10 bases between. This CDR3 region has 15 residues. Per the germline V gene, CDR1 is MGHRA and CDR2 is YSYEKL. As handled by the study authors: Nucleated cell number was recorded as an estimate derived from reference gene primer amplification. TCRdb's table, derived via immunoSEQ multiplex PCR, lists solely in-frame clones and lacks some. The V and J calls and clone size come from that table; D and trimming were worked out from the DNA. The sample includes fewer than 65,000 clones, more than 70% of them seen just once. This clone was counted a few times.

The sample consisted of peripheral blood. The V and J genes are TRBV4-1 and TRBJ1-1, with D uncertain. This TCR derives from a man aged 55-75 years with acute or convalescent COVID-19. The CDR3: CASSQDPQDNTEAFF. CDR3 coding DNA: TGCGCCAGCAGCCAAGACCCCCAGGATAACACTGAAGCTTTCTTT.